This TCR beta chain was obtained from a study of CD8 T cells in Susac syndrome. Germline trimming cut 8 bases from V and 5 bases from J; bases unmatched to any gene: 8. The germline V gene has CDR1 SEHNR and CDR2 FQNEAQ (reference sequence). The CDR3 extends over 14 amino acids. Random hexamers were used to reverse transcribe about 0.45 to 1 ug of RNA. TCRdb re-derived calls from the immunoSEQ multiplex PCR reads in MiXCR, one entry per CDR3 protein. This sample has about 200,000 distinct CDR3 sequences, with 90% to 95% found just once. The TCR sequence derives from a human donor with multiple sclerosis. Specimen: CD8+ T cells from PBMCs. The genes are TRBV7-9 and TRBJ2-1; 8 bases align to TRBD1. This CDR3 is CASRGTGAHNEQFF. The CDR3 coding sequence is TGTGCCAGCCGGGGGACAGGAGCCCACAATGAGCAGTTCTTC.